This passage covers 29 T cell receptor beta chains from one sample sequenced in a study of shared clonotypes between healthy human individuals. Only in-frame clones appear in the TCRdb table, and some are missing; sequencing was by immunoSEQ multiplex PCR. The repertoire holds some 530,000 clones, about 78% seen once, with about 11% in the top ten. The source material was PBMCs. These receptor sequences come from a woman aged 40-49 years in good health. Some clones in this sample may be carry-over from other donors' samples.

The chain carries TRBV2 and TRBJ2-7; 8 nucleotides align to TRBD2. Germline loops: CDR1 SNHLY, CDR2 FYNNEI. The CDR3 length is 14 residues. Trimming at V came to 3 bases and at J to 3 bases, leaving 4 bases not matched to a gene. Here the CDR3 DNA reads TGTGCCAGCAGTGAGTCTAGCGGGTACTACGAGCAGTACTTC. It codes for CASSESSGYYEQYF.

This chain joins TRBV5-1 and TRBJ1-1; no clear D gene. V was pared by 0 bases and J by 1 base, with 7 bases between. The CDR3 is 14 amino acids. Germline V CDR1 and CDR2: SGHRS, YFSETQ. In nucleotides, the CDR3 is TGCGCCAGCAGCTTGGACATCTCGAACACTGAAGCTTTCTTT. As protein: CASSLDISNTEAFF.

This clone was detected only once. The chain is built from TRBV7-9 and TRBJ1-1, with D perhaps TRBD1 (6 bases). CDR1 and CDR2 (germline): SEHNR, FQNEAQ (reference sequence). This CDR3 contains 15 residues. The V gene lost 0 bases and the J gene lost 11 bases, with 19 bases spanning the gap. CDR3 sequence reads: CASSLAGTGGREAFF. DNA of the CDR3: TGTGCCAGCAGCTTAGCCGGGACGGGGGGCCGGGAGGCTTTCTTT.

This clone was counted only a few times. This specimen includes other DNA sequences encoding the same CDR3. The J gene is TRBJ2-6, the V gene TRBV2; D gene unclear. Germline CDR1 is SNHLY and CDR2 is FYNNEI. V shed 7 bases and J shed 2 bases, with 12 bases lying between them. The CDR3 has 15 residues. The CDR3 reads CASKDTYAGANVLTF. The CDR3 bases are TGTGCCAGCAAAGACACCTACGCTGGGGCCAACGTCCTGACTTTC.

Remarks on this clone: A far larger clone is just one base off, so this is likely a read error. The chain links TRBV7-9 to TRBJ2-7; 9 bases align to TRBD1. CDR1 and CDR2 from the germline V gene are SEHNR and FQNEAQ (reference sequence). The CDR3 consists of 13 residues. V was pared by 7 bases and J by 6 bases, with 7 bases of the junction left unmatched. This CDR3 is CASNRRQGGEQYF. DNA of the CDR3: TGTGCCAGCAACAGGAGACAGGGGGGCGAGCAGTACTTC.

In its sample, this clone was seen once. This may come from a read error, since a much larger clone is one base off. This sample includes further DNA sequences coding for the same CDR3. This sequence joins TRBV29-1 and TRBJ1-2; 9 bases match TRBD1. Germline V lookup: CDR1 SQVTM, CDR2 ANQGSEA. This CDR3 is built from 14 residues. The CDR3: CSVEDRGTGNGYTF. CDR3 sequence (DNA): TGCAGCGTCGAAGATCGGGGGACAGGGAATGGCTACACCTTC.

This clone was detected once. The V and J genes are TRBV7-2 and TRBJ2-7, with TRBD2 as a possible D gene (5 bases). The CDR3 has 14 amino acids. Trimming took 5 bases from V and 2 from J, leaving 13 bases between them. Germline V lookup: CDR1 SGHTA, CDR2 FQGNSA. CDR3 sequence reads: CASSLSTGAYEQYF. DNA of the CDR3: TGTGCCAGCAGCCTATCGACCGGGGCCTACGAGCAGTACTTC. Combining the CDR3 with reference TRBV7-2 and TRBJ2-7 gives the whole variable domain GAGVSQSPSNKVTEKGKDVELRCDPISGHTALYWYRQSLGQGLEFLIYFQGNSAPDKSGLPSDRFSAERTGGSVSTLTIQRTQQEDSAVYLCASSLSTGAYEQYFGPGTRLTVT.

This chain uses TRBV11-3 with TRBJ2-7, with D unclear. The germline V and J ends were trimmed by 2 bases and 2 bases, with 7 bases remaining between them. The CDR3 spans 13 residues. Germline lookup yields CDR1 SGHNT and CDR2 YENEEA. The DNA of the CDR3 is TGTGCCAGCAGCTTAAGTAGTCCCTACGAGCAGTACTTC. This codes for CASSLSSPYEQYF.

V and J are TRBV5-4 and TRBJ2-5; TRBD2 matches 13 bases. From germline, CDR1 is SGHNT and CDR2 YYREEE (reference sequence). With 3 bases clipped from V and 1 base from J, the junction kept 3 bases outside the gene matches. The length of the CDR3 is 16 residues. CDR3 amino acids: CASSSRTSGSQETQYF. The CDR3 DNA follows: TGTGCCAGCAGCTCCCGGACTAGCGGGAGCCAAGAGACCCAGTACTTC. Variable domain in full (rest from reference TRBV5-4 and TRBJ2-5): ETGVTQSPTHLIKTRGQQVTLRCSSQSGHNTVSWYQQALGQGPQFIFQYYREEENGRGNFPPRFSGLQFPNYSSELNVNALELDDSALYLCASSSRTSGSQETQYFGPGTRLLVL.

The V call is TRBV6-1, the J call TRBJ2-7, with 8 bases identical to TRBD1. This CDR3 contains 15 residues. V dropped 2 bases and J dropped 2; count of bases not matched to a gene: 5. The germline CDR1 and CDR2 sequences are MNHNS and SASEGT. The CDR3 DNA reads as TGTGCCAGCAGTGAATCCGGGACAGGAGCCTACGAGCAGTACTTC. Amino acids: CASSESGTGAYEQYF.

The chain couples TRBV19 to TRBJ1-2; D is undetermined. Trimming removed 4 bases from V and 8 bases from J, with 14 bases in between. The CDR3 sequence is 13 residues long. The germline V gene has CDR1 LNHDA and CDR2 SQIVND (reference sequence). DNA for the CDR3: TGTGCCAGTAGTACCGACGGCTGGGGAGGCTACACCTTC. Its translation: CASSTDGWGGYTF.

As to this clone: Other DNA variants within this sample encode the same CDR3. This sequence joins TRBV5-6 and TRBJ2-1; the match to TRBD2 covers 9 bases. CDR1 is SGHDT, CDR2 YYEEEE, per germline. J lost 0 bases, V lost 4 bases, and 5 bases had no gene match. The CDR3 consists of 16 residues. This CDR3 reads CASSRTSGRSYNEQFF. Here the CDR3 DNA reads TGTGCCAGCAGCCGTACTAGCGGGCGCTCCTACAATGAGCAGTTCTTC.

The chain recombines TRBV19 with TRBJ2-7; TRBD1 matches at 7 bases. Germline values: CDR1 LNHDA, CDR2 SQIVND (reference sequence). There are 15 residues in the CDR3. J gave up 0 bases and V 6 bases, and 8 bases lay outside the gene matches. CDR3 nucleotide sequence: TGTGCCAGTAGCGCCCCGGGACAGAGCTCCTACGAGCAGTACTTC. Encoded protein: CASSAPGQSSYEQYF.

This chain links TRBV29-1 with TRBJ2-1; no definite D call. V was pared by 3 bases and J by 8 bases, with 8 bases between. The CDR3 spans 11 residues. Germline V lookup: CDR1 SQVTM, CDR2 ANQGSEA. The CDR3 protein is CSVEVGHEQFF. The CDR3 nucleotides are TGCAGCGTTGAGGTTGGCCATGAGCAGTTCTTC.

This clone was detected a few times. The chain has TRBV4-1 and TRBJ1-2; no clear D. Germline CDR1 is MGHRA and CDR2 is YSYEKL. This CDR3 has 15 residues. V was shortened by 5 bases and J by 7 bases, with 20 bases between the two germline ends. The CDR3 coding sequence is TGCGCCAGCAGCTTCTTTGGCCGAGAGAAGACTGGCTACACCTTC. It encodes CASSFFGREKTGYTF.

This clone has only one observation. The CDR3 loop reads CASSLASWREYIYEQYF. CDR3 in DNA: TGTGCCAGCAGCTTAGCGTCGTGGCGGGAGTATATATACGAGCAGTACTTC. V usage is TRBV7-9 and J usage is TRBJ2-7; 7 bases align to TRBD2. CDR3 length: 17 residues. The junction had 12 bases not matched to a gene; V was cut back by 0 bases and J by 4 bases. Germline V gene lookup returns CDR1 SEHNR and CDR2 FQNEAQ (reference sequence). The full variable domain, in which reference TRBV7-9 and TRBJ2-7 provide the parts outside the CDR3, is DTGVSQNPRHKITKRGQNVTFRCDPISEHNRLYWYRQTLGQGPEFLTYFQNEAQLEKSRLLSDRFSAERPKGSFSTLEIQRTEQGDSAMYLCASSLASWREYIYEQYFGPGTRLTVT.

A word on this clone: Germline and junction disagree at one end, which may indicate a read error. Distinct nucleotide sequences in the sample also encode this CDR3. The chain employs TRBV7-9 and TRBJ2-5; a weak D match, TRBD1 (6 bases). CDR1 SEHNR and CDR2 FQNEAQ come from the germline V gene (reference sequence). The CDR3 is made up of 14 amino acids. The CDR3 bases are TGCGCCAGCAGCACGACAGGTACTTGGGAGACCCAGTACTTC. Its translation is CASSTTGTWETQYF.

The gene calls are TRBV7-8 and TRBJ2-7; a possible D gene is TRBD2 (5 bases). The CDR3 sequence is 15 residues long. Between the trimmed V and J ends, which lost 5 bases and 0 bases, there was a span of 14 bases. Germline CDR1 SGHVS, CDR2 FQNEAQ. This CDR3 is CASSPRALASYEQYF. Here the CDR3 DNA reads TGTGCCAGCAGCCCGCGGGCATTGGCCTCCTACGAGCAGTACTTC.

This clone was seen once. Given a much more abundant clone one base away, this may be a read error. The rearrangement joins TRBV30 to TRBJ1-2; D is perhaps TRBD1 (6 bases). Germline V lookup: CDR1 GTSNPN, CDR2 SVGIG (reference sequence). Trimming pared 3 bases from V and 5 bases from J, leaving 16 bases between. The CDR3 is 14 amino acids. The CDR3 reads CAWRRQESPYGYTF. CDR3 coding DNA: TGTGCCTGGAGGCGACAGGAATCCCCTTATGGCTACACCTTC.

This clone was counted a few times. The chain carries TRBV18 and TRBJ2-2; D remains ambiguous. Germline lookup yields CDR1 KGHSH and CDR2 LQKENI. The CDR3 totals 12 residues. The germline V and J ends were trimmed by 3 bases and 4 bases, with 3 bases remaining between them. Here the CDR3 reads CASSPFTGELFF. CDR3 nucleotide sequence: TGTGCCAGCTCACCTTTCACCGGGGAGCTGTTTTTT.

A remark on this clone: The germline gene is not matched at one end of the junction; a read error may be the cause. The chain employs TRBV30 and TRBJ2-7; D unresolved. The germline V gene encodes CDR1 GTSNPN and CDR2 SVGIG (reference sequence). The CDR3 loop spans 11 amino acids. In DNA form, the CDR3 reads TGTGCCTGGACTAGAGGTGGCGAGCAGCACTTC. It yields the protein CAWTRGGEQHF.

This chain links TRBV7-3 with TRBJ2-1; 14 positions agree with TRBD2. The CDR3 is made up of 16 amino acids. V lost 5 bases to trimming and J lost 7 bases; unmatched junction nucleotides: 7. The germline CDR1 and CDR2 sequences are SGHTA and FQGTGA. CDR3 nucleotide sequence: TGTGCCAGCAGCACCTCGGGACTAGCGGGAGCAAATGAGCAGTTCTTC. Translated: CASSTSGLAGANEQFF. The full variable domain, its missing parts supplied by reference TRBV7-3 and TRBJ2-1, is GAGVSQTPSNKVTEKGKYVELRCDPISGHTALYWYRQSLGQGPEFLIYFQGTGAADDSGLPNDRFFAVRPEGSVSTLKIQRTERGDSAVYLCASSTSGLAGANEQFFGPGTRLTVL.

Points on this clone: The same CDR3 can be traced to other DNA sequences in this sample. The chain couples TRBV28 to TRBJ1-2, with 8 nucleotides matching TRBD1. CDR3 size: 14 residues. Looked up from germline, CDR1 is MDHEN and CDR2 is SYDVKM. V was pared by 5 bases and J by 6 bases, with 8 bases of the junction left unmatched. As DNA, the CDR3 is TGTGCCAGCAGTCGAGGACAGGGTAGAGATGGCTACACCTTC. Translation gives CASSRGQGRDGYTF.

This clone was found a few times. The genes are TRBV18 and TRBJ2-7; D is unclear. Germline V lookup: CDR1 KGHSH, CDR2 LQKENI. CDR3 length: 12 residues. Trimming removed 3 bases from V and 4 bases from J, with 7 bases in between. CDR3 amino acids: CASSPTFYEQYF. The CDR3 bases are TGTGCCAGCTCACCTACTTTTTACGAGCAGTACTTC.

This chain joins TRBV7-6 and TRBJ2-1; possibly TRBD2 for D (5 bases). The V gene's germline CDR1 is SGHVS and CDR2 FNYEAQ. The CDR3 consists of 14 residues. V was pared by 5 bases and J by 7 bases, with 15 bases between. The DNA of the CDR3 is TGTGCCAGCAGCCCCCGTCGGGGATGGAATGAGCAGTTCTTC. As protein: CASSPRRGWNEQFF.

In this sample, this clone turned up a few times. CDR3 residues: CASSRGTEFHEQFF. DNA of the CDR3: TGTGCCAGCAGCCGCGGGACGGAGTTTCATGAGCAGTTCTTC. The chain combines TRBV28 with TRBJ2-1; a weak D match, TRBD2 (6 bases). Germline V CDR1 and CDR2: MDHEN, SYDVKM. The V end was cut by 6 bases, the J end by 8 bases, with 17 bases between. The CDR3 contains 14 residues.

The chain is built from TRBV27 and TRBJ1-2, with D perhaps TRBD1 (5 bases). The ends were cut back, 7 bases at V and 7 bases at J, with 13 bases in the middle. Germline values: CDR1 MNHEY, CDR2 SMNVEV (reference sequence). This CDR3 is 12 amino acids long. The DNA for the CDR3 is TGTGCCAGCATTGGGCGGGGCGGTGGCTACACCTTC. It encodes CASIGRGGGYTF.

This CDR3 reads CASSSSVPYEQYF. The CDR3 DNA sequence: TGTGCCAGCAGTTCGTCGGTTCCCTACGAGCAGTACTTC. V is TRBV28 and J is TRBJ2-7, with D hard to call. Germline values: CDR1 MDHEN, CDR2 SYDVKM. V lost 4 bases and J 2 bases, leaving 9 bases between the germline ends. This CDR3 spans 13 amino acids.

The rearrangement joins TRBV5-1 to TRBJ2-1; D is unresolved. The germline V gene encodes CDR1 SGHRS and CDR2 YFSETQ. The CDR3 length is 14 residues. Trimming stripped 1 base from V and 1 base from J, with 6 bases between. CDR3 loop: CASSLLGSYNEQFF. DNA for the CDR3: TGCGCCAGCAGCTTGTTGGGATCCTACAATGAGCAGTTCTTC.